Listed here are 2 T cell receptor beta chains from one sample, sequenced in a study of cytomegalovirus exposure and HLA in healthy donors. 13 Jbeta primers and 60 Vbeta primers were used for the PCR. Clones were read by immunoSEQ multiplex PCR, and TCRdb kept only the in-frame ones, dropping some. The data contain about 130,000 clones, roughly 75% of them singletons. Sequenced input: PBMCs. The receptors shown here come from a female donor in good health and CMV-seronegative.

Comment on this clone: At one end, the junction sequence differs from germline, possibly due to a read error. The rearrangement links TRBV7-9 to TRBJ2-7, with D perhaps TRBD1 (5 bases). Looked up from germline, CDR1 is SEHNR and CDR2 is FQNEAQ (reference sequence). The CDR3 is 12 amino acids. CDR3 in amino acids: CSSSLQAYEQYF. The CDR3 DNA reads as TGTTCCAGCAGCCTACAGGCTTACGAGCAGTACTTC. The entire variable domain, with the rest obtained from reference TRBV7-9 and TRBJ2-7, is as follows: DTGVSQNPRHKITKRGQNVTFRCDPISEHNRLYWYRQTLGQGPEFLTYFQNEAQLEKSRLLSDRFSAERPKGSFSTLEIQRTEQGDSAMYLCSSSLQAYEQYFGPGTRLTVT.

This clone was counted once. The chain employs TRBV7-6 and TRBJ1-4; D is possibly TRBD1 (6 bases). Germline CDR1 is SGHVS and CDR2 is FNYEAQ. The CDR3 has 15 amino acids. V lost 2 bases and J lost 2, with 9 bases in between. CDR3 loop: CASSLSQGTNEKLFF. DNA for the CDR3: TGTGCCAGCAGCTTATCTCAGGGGACTAATGAAAAACTGTTTTTT.